Below are 31 T cell receptor beta chains sequenced from a single sample in a study of blood T cells in healthy people across ages. Primed by a sample-barcoded 5' primer and a J-beta primer mix, a second PCR proceeded for about 6 to 12 cycles. TCRdb called the 5' RACE reads again in MiXCR, with one record for every CDR3 protein. The top ten clones hold around 16% of a sample with around 900,000 distinct CDR3 sequences, under 30% of them seen once. Sequenced input: blood. The origin of the receptors is a woman of 80 years or more in good health.

This clonotype has a count of ten or more. The V and J genes are TRBV29-1 and TRBJ2-1, with TRBD1 identical over 7 bases. This CDR3 contains 13 residues. After removal of 6 bases from V and 2 bases from J, the junction contained 4 bases not matched to a gene. Germline values: CDR1 SQVTM, CDR2 ANQGSEA. This CDR3 is CSVTGVPYNEQFF. The CDR3 nucleotides read TGCAGCGTCACAGGGGTCCCCTACAATGAGCAGTTCTTC.

This clonotype has more than one count but fewer than ten. This sequence may be a read error, since a much larger clone differs from it by one base. The rearrangement uses TRBV20-1 and TRBJ2-7, with TRBD1 matching over 9 bases. Germline assignment: CDR1 DFQATT and CDR2 SNEGSKA (reference sequence). CDR3 size: 14 residues. The DNA for the CDR3 is TGCAGCGTTATGACAGGGGGGATTAGCGATGAGCAGTACTTC. Its protein is CSVMTGGISDEQYF.

On this clonotype itself: This may stem from a read error, because a much larger clone lies one nucleotide away. In DNA, the CDR3 is TGTGCCAGCAATGCAAAGCGCCGGGAGACCCAGTACTTC. Translating it yields CASNAKRRETQYF. The chain combines TRBV5-4 with TRBJ2-7; D gene unclear. The J call is in doubt because the DNA end fits TRBJ2-5 better. Germline lookup yields CDR1 SGHNT and CDR2 YYREEE (reference sequence). This CDR3 contains 13 residues.

V and J are TRBV7-2 and TRBJ1-3; no reliable D call. Germline V gene lookup returns CDR1 SGHTA and CDR2 FQGNSA. V lost 1 base and J lost 11, with 12 bases in between. CDR3 size: 13 residues. The CDR3 DNA is TGTGCCAGCAGCTTAGACCACGCCGACCCCATATATTTT. Translating gives CASSLDHADPIYF.

This clonotype was found many times. DNA of the CDR3: TGTGCCAGCAGCATAGGGACTAGCGGGGTCCAAGAGACCCAGTACTTC. It yields the protein CASSIGTSGVQETQYF. The chain joins TRBV3-1 to TRBJ2-5; 13 bases line up with TRBD2. V trimming: 5 bases; J trimming: 1 base; junction bases outside the gene matches: 4. The CDR3 runs to 16 residues. Germline V gene lookup returns CDR1 LGHDT and CDR2 YNNKEL (reference sequence).

This clonotype was detected ten times or more. The CDR3 spells CASSSRPGQSADTQYF. CDR3 nucleotide sequence: TGTGCCAGCAGCTCGCGACCGGGACAGTCAGCAGATACGCAGTATTTT. The V gene is TRBV7-9, the J gene TRBJ2-3; 7 bases match TRBD1. Germline values: CDR1 SEHNR, CDR2 FQNEAQ (reference sequence). V lost 4 bases and J lost 4; bases outside the gene matches: 11. CDR3 length: 16 amino acids. Combining the CDR3 with reference TRBV7-9 and TRBJ2-3 gives the whole variable domain DTGVSQNPRHKITKRGQNVTFRCDPISEHNRLYWYRQTLGQGPEFLTYFQNEAQLEKSRLLSDRFSAERPKGSFSTLEIQRTEQGDSAMYLCASSSRPGQSADTQYFGPGTRLTVL.

This chain links TRBV12-3 or TRBV12-4 with TRBJ1-2; unclear D gene. Deletions cut 7 bases from V and 8 bases from J, with 11 bases between. The CDR3 has 11 residues. The CDR3 bases are TGTGCCAGCACGGTGAGTGGCGGCTACACCTTC. Translation: CASTVSGGYTF.

The V and J genes are TRBV5-1 and TRBJ2-2; D remains unclear. Germline CDR1 SGHRS, CDR2 YFSETQ. This CDR3 has 13 residues. Trimming cost V 0 bases and J 6 bases, with 6 bases left between them. The CDR3 DNA follows: TGCGCCAGCAGCTTGGATCGTCCCGGGGAGCTGTTTTTT. This gives the protein CASSLDRPGELFF.

This clonotype was counted a few times. This sequence joins TRBV3-1 and TRBJ2-7, with 8 bases that match TRBD1. J lost 1 base, V lost 3 bases, and 11 bases had no gene match. This CDR3 contains 17 residues. Germline V gene lookup returns CDR1 LGHDT and CDR2 YNNKEL (reference sequence). CDR3 bases: TGTGCCAGCAGCCATAGCAGGAGGAGACAGGGGTCCTACGAGCAGTACTTC. This codes for CASSHSRRRQGSYEQYF.

Of note for this clonotype: A much larger clone differs from this one at a single base, so this may be a read error. V and J are TRBV27 and TRBJ1-2; unclear D gene. The CDR3 loop spans 13 amino acids. Looked up from germline, CDR1 is MNHEY and CDR2 is SMNVEV (reference sequence). The CDR3 DNA reads as TGTGCCGGCAGTTTATCCCGGGGCTATGGCTACACCTTC. It encodes CAGSLSRGYGYTF.

This clonotype was seen more than once but under ten times. The rearrangement uses TRBV12-3 or TRBV12-4 and TRBJ2-1; D ambiguous. The CDR3 runs 14 residues. V shed 2 bases and J shed 13 bases, with 18 bases lying between them. CDR3 protein: CASSLFGSEETQFF. The CDR3 DNA follows: TGTGCCAGCAGTTTATTCGGCAGTGAAGAGACCCAGTTCTTC.

This chain joins TRBV28 and TRBJ1-4, with a tentative D call TRBD1 (5 bases). Looked up from germline, CDR1 is MDHEN and CDR2 is SYDVKM. The V end lost 9 bases, the J end lost 3 bases, and 11 bases lay between the germline ends. This CDR3 has 13 amino acids. In DNA, the CDR3 is TGTGCCAGTAGAGGACATTCTAATGAAAAACTGTTTTTT. Amino acid sequence: CASRGHSNEKLFF.

This clonotype occurred many times. The rearrangement links TRBV19 to TRBJ2-5; the match to TRBD1 covers 9 bases. Losses at the gene ends were 5 bases for V and 0 bases for J; bases not matched to a gene: 7. Germline V gene data show CDR1 as LNHDA and CDR2 as SQIVND (reference sequence). This CDR3 has 16 amino acids. CDR3 protein: CASSSRTGAYQETQYF. DNA for the CDR3: TGTGCCAGTAGTTCACGGACAGGGGCGTACCAAGAGACCCAGTACTTC.

This clonotype was found a few times. The chain joins TRBV6-1 to TRBJ2-1, with D possibly matching TRBD1 (6 bases). Looked up from germline, CDR1 is MNHNS and CDR2 is SASEGT. V lost 2 bases to trimming and J lost 2 bases, with 13 bases between them. The CDR3 has 16 amino acids. CDR3: CASSEFRTATYNEQFF. CDR3 DNA sequence: TGTGCCAGCAGTGAATTTCGGACAGCTACCTACAATGAGCAGTTCTTC.

The CDR3 region is CASRRLGQGNTGELFF. The CDR3 DNA follows: TGTGCCAGCAGAAGGCTGGGACAGGGGAACACCGGGGAGCTGTTTTTT. The chain joins TRBV12-3 or TRBV12-4 to TRBJ2-2; 9 bases align to TRBD1. Trimming removed 6 bases from V and 1 base from J; junction bases left unmatched: 6. The CDR3 runs 16 residues.

Notes on this clonotype: A much more abundant neighbour one base away suggests this may be a read error. The chain couples TRBV20-1 to TRBJ2-7; no firm D call. The CDR3 is 11 amino acids. Deletions cut 5 bases from V and 7 bases from J, with 12 bases between. Germline lookup yields CDR1 DFQATT and CDR2 SNEGSKA (reference sequence). CDR3 loop: CSADTYNEQYF. The CDR3 DNA sequence: TGCAGTGCTGATACTTACAATGAGCAGTACTTC.

This clonotype was counted at least ten times. The V and J genes are TRBV10-3 and TRBJ1-5, with D maybe TRBD1 (5 bases). The ends were cut back, 2 bases at V and 7 bases at J, with 15 bases in the middle. Germline V lookup: CDR1 ENHRY, CDR2 SYGVKD. The CDR3 consists of 15 residues. This chain's CDR3 is CAISEGNGAEQPQHF. In DNA form, the CDR3 reads TGTGCCATCAGTGAGGGGAACGGGGCGGAGCAGCCCCAGCATTTT.

Points on this clonotype: It may be a read error: a sequence one base away is much more abundant. The genes are TRBV20-1 and TRBJ2-7; no clear D. V was cut by 4 bases and J by 4 bases, with 11 bases left in between. Germline assignment: CDR1 DFQATT and CDR2 SNEGSKA (reference sequence). This CDR3 has 12 residues. CDR3 residues: CSAKPQSYEQYF. The DNA for the CDR3 is TGCAGTGCTAAACCCCAGAGTTACGAGCAGTACTTC.

This clonotype showed up many times. The rearrangement links TRBV20-1 to TRBJ1-6, with unresolved D. The CDR3 length is 17 residues. Germline values: CDR1 DFQATT, CDR2 SNEGSKA (reference sequence). Between the trimmed V and J ends, which lost 6 bases and 7 bases, there was a span of 25 bases. CDR3 in amino acids: CSARSYQLALGNSPLHF. For the CDR3, the DNA is TGCAGTGCCAGGAGTTATCAGCTTGCCCTCGGGAATTCACCCCTCCACTTT.

This clonotype was counted a few times. The V gene is TRBV6-6, the J gene TRBJ2-3; the D gene is possibly TRBD1 (5 bases). Trimming took off 2 bases at V and 1 base at J, with 13 bases between the two ends. The germline CDR1 and CDR2 sequences are MNHNY and SVGAGI (reference sequence). The CDR3 consists of 16 residues. The CDR3 DNA follows: TGTGCCAGCAGTTACCGGCCGCAGGGTGGCACAGATACGCAGTATTTT. It translates to CASSYRPQGGTDTQYF.

CDR3 in amino acids: CASSNGGKFSSYNSPLHF. CDR3 nucleotide sequence: TGTGCCAGCAGTAACGGCGGCAAATTTAGCTCCTATAATTCACCCCTCCACTTT. V gene TRBV6-5 combines with J gene TRBJ1-6, with D uncertain. The V end lost 5 bases, the J end lost 0 bases, and 17 bases lay between the germline ends. Per the germline V gene, CDR1 is MNHEY and CDR2 is SVGAGI. This CDR3 region has 18 residues.

V gene TRBV20-1 combines with J gene TRBJ2-1; TRBD2 matches at 11 bases. The V segment lost 5 bases and the J segment 4 bases; nucleotides outside the gene matches: 10. The CDR3 runs 16 residues. Germline V gene data show CDR1 as DFQATT and CDR2 as SNEGSKA (reference sequence). CDR3 region: CSAGGIAGGLYNEQFF. CDR3 nucleotides: TGCAGTGCTGGGGGGATAGCGGGGGGGTTATACAATGAGCAGTTCTTC.

This clonotype came up a few times. This clone may be a read error of a much larger clone one base away. This chain uses TRBV12-3 or TRBV12-4 with TRBJ2-1, with D unclear. The end of the DNA is better explained by TRBJ2-7, so the J call may be wrong. CDR3 length equals 15 residues. CDR3 in amino acids: CASSFSSSSYNEQYF. The CDR3 nucleotides read TGTGCCAGCAGTTTCTCGTCGAGCTCCTACAATGAGCAGTACTTC.

There are many counts of this clonotype. V gene TRBV18 combines with J gene TRBJ2-3, with 7 bases fitting TRBD1. Per the germline V gene, CDR1 is KGHSH and CDR2 is LQKENI. The ends lost 5 bases at V and 2 bases at J; junction bases unmatched: 4. The CDR3 consists of 14 residues. The CDR3 loop reads CASSTDRYTDTQYF. The CDR3 coding sequence is TGTGCCAGCTCAACGGACAGGTACACAGATACGCAGTATTTT.

This clonotype was observed a few times. The chain uses TRBV21-1 and TRBJ1-5; the table assigns TRBD1, which was not confirmed against the DNA. TRBV21-1 is labeled a pseudogene. This CDR3 has 20 residues. CDR3 sequence reads: CASSKHTGNPYPYSNQPQHF. The CDR3 bases are TGTGCCAGCAGCAAACACACAGGGAACCCTTACCCTTATAGCAATCAGCCCCAGCATTTT.

The rearrangement uses TRBV12-3 or TRBV12-4 and TRBJ2-7, with 9 bases aligning to TRBD1. J gave up 3 bases and V 5 bases, and 11 bases lay outside the gene matches. This CDR3 is built from 16 residues. CDR3 sequence reads: CASSKWDREGDYEQYF. The CDR3 DNA follows: TGTGCCAGCAGTAAATGGGACAGGGAGGGTGACTACGAGCAGTACTTC.

This clonotype was observed many times. The chain carries TRBV5-1 and TRBJ2-5, with 10 bases fitting TRBD2. Trimming at V came to 0 bases and at J to 5 bases, leaving 7 bases not matched to a gene. Germline-derived CDR1 and CDR2 are SGHRS and YFSETQ. The CDR3 runs to 16 residues. CDR3 region: CASSLGLAGARETQYF. The CDR3 DNA reads as TGCGCCAGCAGCTTGGGTCTAGCGGGGGCCAGGGAGACCCAGTACTTC.

This chain connects TRBV24-1 to TRBJ2-1, with 9 bases fitting TRBD2. Trimming at V came to 2 bases and at J to 6 bases, leaving 10 bases not matched to a gene. This CDR3 contains 17 residues. Germline loops: CDR1 KGHDR, CDR2 SFDVKD. The DNA for the CDR3 is TGTGCCACCAGTGATTCACATATTAGCGGGAGAACCAATGAGCAGTTCTTC. Translation: CATSDSHISGRTNEQFF.

The V and J genes are TRBV6-5 and TRBJ1-4; D unresolved. Germline CDR1 and CDR2: MNHEY and SVGAGI. The ends were cut back, 2 bases at V and 8 bases at J, with 15 bases in the middle. The CDR3 runs to 15 residues. The CDR3 loop reads CASSYQRESGEKLFF. Written as DNA, the CDR3 is TGTGCCAGCAGTTACCAGCGGGAGAGCGGGGAAAAACTGTTTTTT.

This clonotype was observed many times. The rearrangement uses TRBV10-1 and TRBJ2-5; TRBD2 aligns across 9 bases. This CDR3 spans 15 amino acids. The germline V gene has CDR1 WNHNN and CDR2 SYGVQD (reference sequence). J lost 5 bases, V lost 4 bases, and 8 bases had no gene match. CDR3 protein: CASSGERGAWETQYF. In DNA form, the CDR3 reads TGCGCCAGCAGTGGAGAGCGGGGGGCGTGGGAGACCCAGTACTTC.

This clonotype was picked up a small number of times. The chain recombines TRBV7-4 with TRBJ1-4; TRBD1 matches 7 bases. CDR3 length: 15 amino acids. J was trimmed by 1 base and V by 10 bases; bases with no gene match: 9. The germline V gene has CDR1 SGHVT and CDR2 SQSDAQ. The CDR3 DNA follows: TGTGCCAACTTAACAGGGGAGGAAACTAATGAAAAACTGTTTTTT. It translates to CANLTGEETNEKLFF. Filled out from reference TRBV7-4 and TRBJ1-4, the complete variable domain reads GAGVSQSPRYKVAKRGRDVALRCDSISGHVTLYWYRQTLGQGSEVLTYSQSDAQRDKSGRPSGRFSAERPERSVSTLKIQRTEQGDSAVYLCANLTGEETNEKLFFGSGTQLSVL.